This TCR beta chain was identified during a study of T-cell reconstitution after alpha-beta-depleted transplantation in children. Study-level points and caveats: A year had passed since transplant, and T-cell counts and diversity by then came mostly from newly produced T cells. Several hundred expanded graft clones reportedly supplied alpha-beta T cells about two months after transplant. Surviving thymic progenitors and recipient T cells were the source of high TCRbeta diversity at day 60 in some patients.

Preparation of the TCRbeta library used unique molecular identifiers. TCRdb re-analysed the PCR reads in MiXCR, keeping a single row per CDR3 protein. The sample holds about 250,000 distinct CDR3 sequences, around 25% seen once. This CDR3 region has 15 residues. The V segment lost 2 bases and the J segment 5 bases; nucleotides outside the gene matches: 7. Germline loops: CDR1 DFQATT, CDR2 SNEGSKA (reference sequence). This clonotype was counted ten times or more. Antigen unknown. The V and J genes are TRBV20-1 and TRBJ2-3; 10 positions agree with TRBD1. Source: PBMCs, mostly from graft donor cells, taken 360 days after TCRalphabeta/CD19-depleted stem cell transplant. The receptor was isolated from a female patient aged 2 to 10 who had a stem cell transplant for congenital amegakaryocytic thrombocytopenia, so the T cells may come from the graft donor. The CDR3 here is CSARFDRGLGDTQYF. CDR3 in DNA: TGCAGTGCTAGATTCGACAGGGGGCTAGGAGATACGCAGTATTTT.